The T cell receptor beta chain under discussion was sequenced for a study of neoadjuvant anti-PD-1 for oral cavity cancer. This clone was seen a few times. Generated by immunoSEQ multiplex PCR, the TCRdb table keeps only in-frame clones and is missing some. The sample holds around 14,000 clones, around 70% seen once. Time point specified: after neoadjuvant nivolumab, at surgical resection. The sample in question was PBMCs, obtained after nivolumab (anti-PD-1) treatment. The TCR originated in a person aged 35-80 years with oral cavity squamous cell carcinoma.

This CDR3 is CASSSSGLAQHF. The CDR3 DNA sequence: TGTGCCAGCAGCTCCTCGGGTTTGGCCCAGCATTTT. V is TRBV7-2 and J is TRBJ1-5; unclear D gene. Trimming took off 4 bases at V and 11 bases at J, with 12 bases between the two ends. The germline gives CDR1 SGHTA, CDR2 FQGNSA. The CDR3 contains 12 residues.